The entry below describes one T cell receptor beta chain. This specimen belongs to a study of blood T cell repertoires in COVID-19. Study details: T cells, B-cell-depleted T cells, or PBMCs provided the cDNA or gDNA that served as material.

With 6 bases removed from V and 2 bases from J, the gap between germline ends came to 11 bases. In germline, CDR1 is LNHDA, CDR2 SQIVND (reference sequence). The CDR3 sequence is 13 residues long. Assay: immunoSEQ multiplex PCR; the TCRdb copy retains only in-frame clones and omits some. The table includes approximately 120,000 clones, more than 80% detected once. Sequencing was carried out using peripheral blood. The genes are TRBV19 and TRBJ2-7; tentative D call: TRBD2 (6 bases). The TCR sequence derives from a human donor in a cohort sampled during active COVID-19. The CDR3 region is CASSPREPYEQYF. In DNA form, the CDR3 reads TGTGCCAGTAGCCCCCGGGAGCCCTACGAGCAGTACTTC.